This paragraph covers one T cell receptor beta chain sequence. Original data processing: Reference gene primer amplification gave nucleated cell count estimates. Assay: immunoSEQ multiplex PCR; the TCRdb copy retains only in-frame clones and omits some. V and J calls plus clone size are reproduced from that table; the DNA served to infer D and trimming. The sample includes 25,000 to 35,000 clones, approximately 84% seen only once; the top ten take about 39%. V lost 5 bases to trimming and J lost 7 bases; unmatched junction nucleotides: 8. The CDR3 consists of 14 residues. Per germline, CDR1 MDHEN and CDR2 SYDVKM. This sample was included in a study of blood T cell repertoires in COVID-19. The overall study: Collection of acute and convalescent COVID-19 samples took place in the United States, Italy and Spain. T cells, B-cell-depleted T cells, or PBMCs supplied cDNA or gDNA.

The sequencing sample was made of peripheral blood. The clonotype originates from an elderly woman with acute or convalescent COVID-19. V usage is TRBV28 and J usage is TRBJ1-5, with 7 bases aligning to TRBD1. DNA of the CDR3: TGTGCCAGCAGTCCTAAACAGGGGTGGCAGCCCCAGCATTTT. Amino acids: CASSPKQGWQPQHF.